The entry below gives a single T cell receptor beta chain sequence along with its context. This record comes from a study of shared clonotypes between healthy human individuals. Generated by immunoSEQ multiplex PCR, the TCRdb table keeps only in-frame clones and is missing some. The repertoire holds about 820,000 clones, more than 85% seen once, with around 24% in the top ten. CD45RO-negative CD8 cells positively selected for CCR7 made up the naive population, which excluded terminally differentiated effector memory CD45RA+ cells. The specimen was naive CD8+ T cells sorted from blood. The clonotype comes from a man aged 25-40 years in good health.

The CDR3 protein is CASSLTGQENTEAFF. The CDR3 nucleotides are TGCGCCAGCAGCTTAACAGGACAGGAGAACACTGAAGCTTTCTTT. The chain is built from TRBV5-1 and TRBJ1-1, with 7 bases identical to TRBD1. In germline, CDR1 is SGHRS, CDR2 YFSETQ. This CDR3 contains 15 residues. V was clipped by 2 bases and J by 1 base; unmatched bases: 5.